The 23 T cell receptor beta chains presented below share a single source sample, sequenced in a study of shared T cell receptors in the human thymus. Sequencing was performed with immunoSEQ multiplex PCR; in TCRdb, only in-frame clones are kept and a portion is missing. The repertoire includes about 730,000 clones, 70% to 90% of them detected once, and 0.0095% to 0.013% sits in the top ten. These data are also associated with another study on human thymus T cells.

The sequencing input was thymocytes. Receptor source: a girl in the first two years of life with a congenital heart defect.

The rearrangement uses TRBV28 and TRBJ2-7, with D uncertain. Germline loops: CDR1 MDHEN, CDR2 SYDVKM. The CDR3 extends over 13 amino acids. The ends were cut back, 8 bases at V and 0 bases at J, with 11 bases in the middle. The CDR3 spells CASARSSSYEQYF. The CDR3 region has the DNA TGTGCCAGCGCCCGTAGTTCCTCCTACGAGCAGTACTTC. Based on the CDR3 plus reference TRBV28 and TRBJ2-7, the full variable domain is DVKVTQSSRYLVKRTGEKVFLECVQDMDHENMFWYRQDPGLGLRLIYFSYDVKMKEKGDIPEGYSVSREKKERFSLILESASTNQTSMYLCASARSSSYEQYFGPGTRLTVT.

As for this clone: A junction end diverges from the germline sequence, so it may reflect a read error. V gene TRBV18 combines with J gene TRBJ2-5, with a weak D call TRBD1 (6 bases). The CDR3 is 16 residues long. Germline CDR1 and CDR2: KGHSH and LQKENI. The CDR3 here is CASSPPVKTGQGTQYF. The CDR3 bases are TGTGCCAGCTCACCACCCGTGAAAACAGGGCAAGGGACCCAGTACTTC. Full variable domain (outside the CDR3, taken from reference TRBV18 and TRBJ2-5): NAGVMQNPRHLVRRRGQEARLRCSPMKGHSHVYWYRQLPEEGLKFMVYLQKENIIDESGMPKERFSAEFPKEGPSILRIQQVVRGDSAAYFCASSPPVKTGQGTQYFGPGTRLLVL.

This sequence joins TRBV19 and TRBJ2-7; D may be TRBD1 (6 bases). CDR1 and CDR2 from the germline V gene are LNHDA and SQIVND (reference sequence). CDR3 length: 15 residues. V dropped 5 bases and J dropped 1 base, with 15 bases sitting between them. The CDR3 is CASSLHREPSYEQYF. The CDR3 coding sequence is TGTGCCAGTAGTCTCCACAGGGAACCTTCCTACGAGCAGTACTTC.

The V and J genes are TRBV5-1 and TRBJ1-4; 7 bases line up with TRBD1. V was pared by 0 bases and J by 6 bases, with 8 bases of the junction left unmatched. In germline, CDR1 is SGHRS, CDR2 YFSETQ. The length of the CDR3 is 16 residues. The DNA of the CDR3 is TGCGCCAGCAGCTTGGCCCCCGGGACAGTATATGAAAAACTGTTTTTT. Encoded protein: CASSLAPGTVYEKLFF.

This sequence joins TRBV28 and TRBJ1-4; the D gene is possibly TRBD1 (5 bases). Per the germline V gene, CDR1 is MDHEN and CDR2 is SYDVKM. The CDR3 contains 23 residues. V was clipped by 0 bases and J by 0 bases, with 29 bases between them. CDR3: CASSLCGSELGPLVGATNEKLFF. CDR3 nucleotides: TGTGCCAGCAGTTTATGCGGATCAGAATTGGGGCCCTTGGTCGGCGCAACTAATGAAAAACTGTTTTTT.

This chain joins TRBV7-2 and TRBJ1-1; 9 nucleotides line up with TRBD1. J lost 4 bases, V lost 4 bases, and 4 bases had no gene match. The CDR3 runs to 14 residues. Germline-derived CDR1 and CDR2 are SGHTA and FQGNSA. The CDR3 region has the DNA TGTGCCAGCAGCTCCTTGGGACAGGGCACTGAAGCTTTCTTT. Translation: CASSSLGQGTEAFF. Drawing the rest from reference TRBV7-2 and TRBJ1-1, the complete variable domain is GAGVSQSPSNKVTEKGKDVELRCDPISGHTALYWYRQSLGQGLEFLIYFQGNSAPDKSGLPSDRFSAERTGGSVSTLTIQRTQQEDSAVYLCASSSLGQGTEAFFGQGTRLTVV.

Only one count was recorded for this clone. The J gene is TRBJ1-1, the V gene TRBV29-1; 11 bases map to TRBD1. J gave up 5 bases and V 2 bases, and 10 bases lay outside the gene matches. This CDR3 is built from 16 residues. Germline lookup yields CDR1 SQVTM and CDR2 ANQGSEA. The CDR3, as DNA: TGCAGCGTTGAAAGGACAGGGGGCCTGCCACTTACTGAAGCTTTCTTT. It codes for CSVERTGGLPLTEAFF.

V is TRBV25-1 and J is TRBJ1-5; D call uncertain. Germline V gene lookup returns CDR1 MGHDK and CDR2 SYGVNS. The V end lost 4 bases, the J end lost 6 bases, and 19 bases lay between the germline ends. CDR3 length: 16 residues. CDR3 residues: CASSAPGVGEGQPQHF. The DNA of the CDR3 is TGTGCCAGCAGTGCCCCGGGCGTTGGAGAGGGTCAGCCCCAGCATTTT.

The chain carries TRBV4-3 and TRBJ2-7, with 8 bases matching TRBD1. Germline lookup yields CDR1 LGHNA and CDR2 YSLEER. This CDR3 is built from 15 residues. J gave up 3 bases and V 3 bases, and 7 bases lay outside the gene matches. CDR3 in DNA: TGCGCCAGCAGCCAGGGGACAGGTCCTATCTACGAGCAGTACTTC. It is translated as CASSQGTGPIYEQYF.

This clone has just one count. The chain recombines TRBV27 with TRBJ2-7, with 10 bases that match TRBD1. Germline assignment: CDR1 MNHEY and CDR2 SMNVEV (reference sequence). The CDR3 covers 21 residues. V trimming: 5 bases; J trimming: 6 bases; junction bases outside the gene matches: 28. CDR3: CASSPPDWAWDRGDVLSEQYF. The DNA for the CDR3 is TGTGCCAGCAGTCCCCCCGACTGGGCTTGGGACAGGGGTGATGTCCTCAGCGAGCAGTACTTC.

The CDR3 loop reads CASSESPGQGARNTEAFF. For the CDR3, the DNA is TGCGCCAGCAGTGAGTCCCCGGGACAGGGGGCGCGTAACACTGAAGCTTTCTTT. The V call is TRBV10-2, the J call TRBJ1-1; 12 bases are a match to TRBD1. Germline V lookup: CDR1 WSHSY, CDR2 SAAADI. After removal of 0 bases from V and 2 bases from J, the junction contained 7 bases not matched to a gene. CDR3 length: 18 amino acids.

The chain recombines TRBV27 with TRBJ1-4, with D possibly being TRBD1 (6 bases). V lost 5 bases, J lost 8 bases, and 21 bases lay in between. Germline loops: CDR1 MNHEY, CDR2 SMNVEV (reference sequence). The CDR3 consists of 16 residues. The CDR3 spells CASSTHVGGRREKLFF. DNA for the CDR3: TGTGCCAGCAGTACCCACGTCGGGGGGCGCAGAGAAAAACTGTTTTTT.

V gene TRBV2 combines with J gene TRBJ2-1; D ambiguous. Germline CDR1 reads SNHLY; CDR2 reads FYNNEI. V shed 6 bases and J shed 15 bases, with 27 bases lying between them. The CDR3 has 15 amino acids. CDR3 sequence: CASSPARIGRPGLFF. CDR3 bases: TGTGCCAGCAGCCCGGCCCGGATCGGCAGACCGGGTTTGTTCTTC.

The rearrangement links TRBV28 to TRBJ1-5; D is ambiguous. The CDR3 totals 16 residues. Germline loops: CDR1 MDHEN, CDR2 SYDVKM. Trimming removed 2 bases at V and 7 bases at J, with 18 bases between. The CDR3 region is CASSLNRGDGDQPQHF. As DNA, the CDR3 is TGTGCCAGCAGTTTAAATCGGGGTGATGGTGACCAGCCCCAGCATTTT. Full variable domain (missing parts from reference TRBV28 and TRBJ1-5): DVKVTQSSRYLVKRTGEKVFLECVQDMDHENMFWYRQDPGLGLRLIYFSYDVKMKEKGDIPEGYSVSREKKERFSLILESASTNQTSMYLCASSLNRGDGDQPQHFGDGTRLSIL.

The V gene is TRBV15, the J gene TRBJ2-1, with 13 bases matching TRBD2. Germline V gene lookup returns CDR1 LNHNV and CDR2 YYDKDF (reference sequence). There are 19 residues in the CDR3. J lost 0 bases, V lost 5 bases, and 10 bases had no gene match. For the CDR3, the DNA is TGTGCCACCAGCTACCCGACTAGCGGGGGGTGGAGCTCCTACAATGAGCAGTTCTTC. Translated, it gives CATSYPTSGGWSSYNEQFF.

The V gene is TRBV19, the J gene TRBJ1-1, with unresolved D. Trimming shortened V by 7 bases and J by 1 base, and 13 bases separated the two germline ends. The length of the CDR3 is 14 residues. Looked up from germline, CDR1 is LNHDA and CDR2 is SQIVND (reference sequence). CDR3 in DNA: TGTGCCAGTATTCGCACTTCCTCGAACACTGAAGCTTTCTTT. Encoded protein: CASIRTSSNTEAFF.

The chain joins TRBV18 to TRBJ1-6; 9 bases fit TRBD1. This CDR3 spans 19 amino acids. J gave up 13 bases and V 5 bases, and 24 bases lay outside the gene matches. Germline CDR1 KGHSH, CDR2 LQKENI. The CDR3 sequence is CASSTKTGTGNPSLFPLHF. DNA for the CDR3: TGTGCCAGCTCAACTAAGACCGGGACAGGGAATCCGAGTCTCTTCCCCCTCCACTTT.

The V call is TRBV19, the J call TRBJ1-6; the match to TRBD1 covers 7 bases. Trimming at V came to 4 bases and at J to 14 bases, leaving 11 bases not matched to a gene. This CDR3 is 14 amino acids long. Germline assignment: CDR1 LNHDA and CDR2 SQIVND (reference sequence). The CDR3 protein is CASSKAHRGRALHF. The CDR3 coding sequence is TGTGCCAGTAGTAAAGCGCACAGGGGAAGGGCCCTCCACTTT.

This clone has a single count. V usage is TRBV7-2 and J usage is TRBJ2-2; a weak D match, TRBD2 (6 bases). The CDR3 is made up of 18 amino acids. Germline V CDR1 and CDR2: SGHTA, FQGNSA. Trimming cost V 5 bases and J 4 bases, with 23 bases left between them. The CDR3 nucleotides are TGTGCCAGCAGCCCCTCGGTACAGATTCGGGGGATCACCGGGGAGCTGTTTTTT. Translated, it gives CASSPSVQIRGITGELFF.

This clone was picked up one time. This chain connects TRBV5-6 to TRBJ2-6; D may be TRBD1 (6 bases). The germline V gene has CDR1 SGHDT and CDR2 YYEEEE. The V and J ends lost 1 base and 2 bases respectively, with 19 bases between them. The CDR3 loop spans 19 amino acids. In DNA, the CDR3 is TGTGCCAGCAGCTTGAATAGAAGTGGAAGGGGGACTGGGGCCAACGTCCTGACTTTC. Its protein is CASSLNRSGRGTGANVLTF.

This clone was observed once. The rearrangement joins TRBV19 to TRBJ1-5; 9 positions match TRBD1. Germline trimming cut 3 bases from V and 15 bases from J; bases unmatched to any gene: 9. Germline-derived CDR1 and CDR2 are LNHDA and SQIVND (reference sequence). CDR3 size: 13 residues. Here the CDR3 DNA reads TGTGCCAGTAGTATTGGGGACAGGGAATCCTGGCATTTT. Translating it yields CASSIGDRESWHF.

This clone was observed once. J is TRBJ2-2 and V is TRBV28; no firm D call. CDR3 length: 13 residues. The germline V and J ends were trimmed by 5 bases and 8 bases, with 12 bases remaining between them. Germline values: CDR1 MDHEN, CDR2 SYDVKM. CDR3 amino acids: CASSPWFLGELFF. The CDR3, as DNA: TGTGCCAGCAGTCCCTGGTTCCTAGGGGAGCTGTTTTTT.

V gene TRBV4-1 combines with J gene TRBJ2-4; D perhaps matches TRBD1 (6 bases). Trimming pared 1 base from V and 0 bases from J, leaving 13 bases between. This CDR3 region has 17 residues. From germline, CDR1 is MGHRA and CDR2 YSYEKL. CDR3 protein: CASSQALLDRAKNIQYF. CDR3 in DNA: TGCGCCAGCAGCCAAGCCCTCTTGGACAGAGCCAAAAACATTCAGTACTTC.